A selection of T cell receptor beta chains follows, all from one sample in a study of blood T cell repertoires in COVID-19. The data were produced by immunoSEQ multiplex PCR, yet TCRdb's version contains in-frame clones alone and is incomplete. Of 140,000 to 150,000 clones in the sample, approximately 80% were seen once. Sequencing input: peripheral blood. The source of these receptors is a man in his sixties with active or convalescent COVID-19. Each CDR3 is given with its conserved first and last residue. The D gene is left open where the match is weak. For some rows the clone size is stated as once, few or many, or as a class when expanded; others skip it.

d_call j_call v_call cdr3_length clone_size cdr3_nt cdr3_aa
TRBD2 TRBJ2-3 TRBV7-6 18 - TGTGCCAGCAGCTTTGGCGAGCGGGGGGTTACTAGCACAGATACGCAGTATTTT CASSFGERGVTSTDTQYF
- TRBJ2-1 TRBV21-1 17 - TGTGCCAGCAGCAAGCGTGTAGCGGGAGTCACCTACAATGAGCAGTTCTTC CASSKRVAGVTYNEQFF
TRBD1 TRBJ1-2 TRBV13 14 - TGTGCCAGCAGCTTAGACAGGGGGCGAAATGGCTACACCTTC CASSLDRGRNGYTF
- TRBJ2-7 TRBV7-2 11 - TGTGCCAGCAGCTTAAACGGCGAGCAGTACTTC CASSLNGEQYF
- TRBJ1-1 TRBV19 16 few TGTGCCAGTAGTATAGGGATCATGGGGCTGAACACTGAAGCTTTCTTT CASSIGIMGLNTEAFF
- TRBJ1-2 TRBV18 15 few TGTGCCAGCTCACCAGACACAGTGAAGAACTATGGCTACACCTTC CASSPDTVKNYGYTF
- TRBJ1-2 TRBV9 15 - TGTGCCAGCAGCGTAGCTGACAGTAGATTCTATGGCTACACCTTC CASSVADSRFYGYTF
- TRBJ2-1 TRBV19 14 - TGTGCCAGTAGTACCCAGGGCGGGGCTGGGGAGCAGTTCTTC CASSTQGGAGEQFF
- TRBJ1-5 TRBV27 13 - TGTGCCTCGGCAGGGTTGAGCAATCAGCCCCAGCATTTT CASAGLSNQPQHF
TRBD1 TRBJ1-1 TRBV9 16 - TGTGCCAGCAGCGTAGAGGGGACAGGGCCTATCACTGAAGCTTTCTTT CASSVEGTGPITEAFF
- TRBJ1-2 TRBV24-1 16 - TGTGCCACCAGTGATTGGGGGGGAGGTGAAAACTATGGCTACACCTTC CATSDWGGGENYGYTF
TRBD2 TRBJ2-1 TRBV27 16 - TGTGCCAGCAGTAACCCGACTAGCGGGAGTTTGCATGAGCAGTTCTTC CASSNPTSGSLHEQFF
- TRBJ1-4 TRBV2 15 - TGTGCCAGCGTGTACAGGAGTGCAACTAATGAAAAACTGTTTTTT CASVYRSATNEKLFF
- TRBJ1-1 TRBV5-6 13 - TGTGCCAGCAGCAAGCGGTGGAGCACTGAAGCTTTCTTT CASSKRWSTEAFF
- TRBJ2-5 TRBV5-8 16 - TGTGCCAGCAGCTTTGGACCGAGCGGAGGCCAAGAGACCCAGTACTTC CASSFGPSGGQETQYF
TRBD1 TRBJ1-5 TRBV6-2/TRBV6-3 15 - TGTGCCAGCAGTAGGACAGGGCCCTCGGGGGAGCCCCAGCATTTT CASSRTGPSGEPQHF